This T cell receptor beta chain was profiled in a study of technical replicates of blood from a few donors. This CDR3 is built from 17 residues. The ends were cut back, 7 bases at V and 1 base at J, with 22 bases in the middle. From germline, CDR1 is LNHDA and CDR2 SQIVND (reference sequence). Profiling relied on immunoSEQ multiplex PCR, and the TCRdb table lists in-frame clones only, not all of them. The table includes some 77,000 clones, 70% to 90% detected once. The sequencing sample was made of PBMCs. The clonotype originates from a human donor in good health. Some clones in this sample may be carry-over from other donors' samples. The chain joins TRBV19 to TRBJ1-1; tentatively, D is TRBD1 (5 bases). CDR3 nucleotide sequence: TGTGCCAGTACCCGCTCCGGGGGAATACGAACGAACACTGAAGCTTTCTTT. Its translation is CASTRSGGIRTNTEAFF.